Each of the 24 T cell receptor beta chains below was sequenced from the same sample in a study of beta chain features in type 1 diabetes. What was sequenced were expressed TCRB transcripts, since all of the isolated RNA had been reverse transcribed. Sequenced by immunoSEQ multiplex PCR; TCRdb stores in-frame clones only, minus some. This table has about 150,000 clones, about 9.4% appearing once. Antigens for these TCRs are unknown. Overall study findings and caveats: In every one of the four CD4+ subsets, TCRB CDR3s were moderately but significantly shorter in Type 1 diabetes patients.

Sequencing was carried out using central memory CD4+ T cells from blood. These receptors were obtained from a man aged 30-40 years with type 1 diabetes.

The chain has TRBV4-3 and TRBJ2-3; 13 nucleotides line up with TRBD2. This CDR3 spans 16 amino acids. The junction had 5 bases not matched to a gene; V was cut back by 4 bases and J by 4 bases. The germline CDR1 and CDR2 sequences are LGHNA and YSLEER. This CDR3 is CASSRGTSGIADTQYF. The CDR3 DNA reads TGCGCCAGCAGCCGCGGGACTAGCGGGATCGCAGATACGCAGTATTTT.

This clone was observed a few times. The V and J genes are TRBV28 and TRBJ1-2, with TRBD1 matching over 7 bases. V gave up 6 bases and J gave up 5 bases; unmatched junction bases: 12. CDR1 and CDR2 from the germline V gene are MDHEN and SYDVKM. This CDR3 spans 15 amino acids. The CDR3 reads CASSVKGAGGYGYTF. The DNA for the CDR3 is TGTGCCAGCAGCGTGAAAGGGGCAGGGGGATATGGCTACACCTTC.

This clone has just a few counts. This sequence joins TRBV2 and TRBJ2-3; D ambiguous. The CDR3 length is 17 residues. V lost 0 bases and J 7 bases, leaving 20 bases between the germline ends. Germline V gene data show CDR1 as SNHLY and CDR2 as FYNNEI. CDR3 sequence (DNA): TGTGCCAGCAGTGAAGCAAAGAACACCCTGTATTTAAATACGCAGTATTTT. Translating it yields CASSEAKNTLYLNTQYF.

This chain uses TRBV7-9 with TRBJ2-7; a possible D gene is TRBD1 (6 bases). Germline V gene sequence: CDR1 SEHNR, CDR2 FQNEAQ (reference sequence). The CDR3 has 11 amino acids. Trimming took 6 bases from V and 3 from J, leaving 6 bases between them. The CDR3 DNA reads TGTGCCAGCAGGGGACACTACGAGCAGTACTTC. It encodes CASRGHYEQYF.

This clone was counted a few times. The rearrangement joins TRBV19 to TRBJ2-1, with D maybe TRBD1 (6 bases). CDR3 length: 15 residues. CDR1 and CDR2 (germline): LNHDA, SQIVND (reference sequence). Trimming stripped 5 bases from V and 8 bases from J, with 19 bases between. CDR3 sequence: CASSLTGYSGDEQFF. The CDR3 DNA reads TGTGCCAGTAGTTTAACAGGGTACTCCGGCGATGAGCAGTTCTTC.

This clone has only a few counts. The chain combines TRBV5-1 with TRBJ2-3; 7 bases align to TRBD1. The germline gives CDR1 SGHRS, CDR2 YFSETQ. The junction had 5 bases not matched to a gene; V was cut back by 0 bases and J by 7 bases. The CDR3 is made up of 14 amino acids. The CDR3 protein is CASSLGQGGNTQYF. CDR3 DNA: TGCGCCAGCAGCTTGGGACAGGGTGGGAATACGCAGTATTTT.

This clone has only a few counts. The V and J genes are TRBV9 and TRBJ2-1; TRBD2 aligns across 9 bases. The junction had 2 bases not matched to a gene; V was cut back by 3 bases and J by 4 bases. In germline, CDR1 is SGDLS, CDR2 YYNGEE. CDR3 size: 14 residues. The CDR3 is CASSGREGYNEQFF. The CDR3 DNA sequence: TGTGCCAGCAGCGGGCGGGAGGGGTACAATGAGCAGTTCTTC.

J is TRBJ2-4 and V is TRBV28, with D possibly being TRBD1 (6 bases). The CDR3 totals 13 residues. V was pared by 5 bases and J by 6 bases, with 11 bases between. The germline V gene has CDR1 MDHEN and CDR2 SYDVKM. CDR3 coding DNA: TGTGCCAGCAGTCTATCAGGGGCAAACATTCAGTACTTC. Amino acid sequence: CASSLSGANIQYF.

V usage is TRBV7-9 and J usage is TRBJ2-1, with D unclear. The CDR3 totals 14 residues. From germline, CDR1 is SEHNR and CDR2 FQNEAQ (reference sequence). V was shortened by 5 bases and J by 3 bases, with 11 bases between the two germline ends. The CDR3 nucleotides read TGTGCCAGCAGCCAACTTAGTAACTACAATGAGCAGTTCTTC. It translates to CASSQLSNYNEQFF.

This clone was found a few times. The genes are TRBV4-2 and TRBJ1-1; TRBD1 is a possible D gene (5 bases). Trimming stripped 0 bases from V and 5 bases from J, with 10 bases between. Germline lookup yields CDR1 LGHNA and CDR2 YNFKEQ. The CDR3 contains 14 residues. The CDR3 DNA reads TGTGCCAGCAGCCAAGATCCTAGGGGAACTGAAGCTTTCTTT. Protein: CASSQDPRGTEAFF.

This clone was picked up a small number of times. V is TRBV5-1 and J is TRBJ1-1; a possible D gene is TRBD1 (5 bases). The CDR3 runs 12 residues. Trimming removed 8 bases at V and 2 bases at J, with 10 bases between. CDR1 is SGHRS, CDR2 YFSETQ, per germline. DNA for the CDR3: TGCGCCAGTGGACACGCCAACACTGAAGCTTTCTTT. This sequence encodes CASGHANTEAFF.

This clone was observed once. The chain recombines TRBV18 with TRBJ1-1; D remains ambiguous. This CDR3 has 15 amino acids. Trimming removed 3 bases from V and 0 bases from J, with 11 bases in between. CDR1 KGHSH and CDR2 LQKENI come from the germline V gene. The CDR3 reads CASSPSPVMNTEAFF. CDR3 DNA sequence: TGTGCCAGCTCACCCTCCCCCGTTATGAACACTGAAGCTTTCTTT.

This clone was seen more than once but under ten times. The gene calls are TRBV5-1 and TRBJ2-1; a possible D gene is TRBD2 (5 bases). The V gene lost 0 bases and the J gene lost 5 bases, with 6 bases spanning the gap. There are 13 residues in the CDR3. In germline, CDR1 is SGHRS, CDR2 YFSETQ. CDR3: CASSLVGDNEQFF. The DNA for the CDR3 is TGCGCCAGCAGCTTGGTGGGAGACAATGAGCAGTTCTTC.

This clone was recorded a few times. The rearrangement uses TRBV2 and TRBJ2-2; D remains ambiguous. Deletions cut 7 bases from V and 3 bases from J, with 6 bases between. The germline CDR1 and CDR2 sequences are SNHLY and FYNNEI. The CDR3 contains 12 residues. The CDR3 DNA follows: TGTGCCAGCAACAGTTACACCGGGGAGCTGTTTTTT. Encoded protein: CASNSYTGELFF.

The chain employs TRBV14 and TRBJ2-7, with D possibly TRBD2 on 5 matching bases. The V gene's germline CDR1 is SGHDN and CDR2 FVKESK. The CDR3 has 12 residues. Trimming removed 10 bases at V and 5 bases at J, with 15 bases between. CDR3 coding DNA: TGTGCCACCGGAGGATGGGGTAACGAGCAGTACTTC. This sequence encodes CATGGWGNEQYF. The whole variable domain, remainder taken from reference TRBV14 and TRBJ2-7, is EAGVTQFPSHSVIEKGQTVTLRCDPISGHDNLYWYRRVMGKEIKFLLHFVKESKQDESGMPNNRFLAERTGGTYSTLKVQPAELEDSGVYFCATGGWGNEQYFGPGTRLTVT.

This clone was seen more than once but under ten times. V gene TRBV5-1 combines with J gene TRBJ2-1; D might be TRBD2 (5 bases). V gave up 1 base and J gave up 6 bases, with 14 bases separating them. The CDR3 spans 15 residues. Per the germline V gene, CDR1 is SGHRS and CDR2 is YFSETQ. CDR3 bases: TGCGCCAGCAGCTTGTCGGGGATAGGCGGCAATGAGCAGTTCTTC. This sequence encodes CASSLSGIGGNEQFF.

In its sample, this clone was seen a few times. At the DNA level, this CDR3 is encoded by other sequences in the same sample as well. The chain recombines TRBV7-9 with TRBJ2-3, with D maybe TRBD1 (6 bases). Germline lookup yields CDR1 SEHNR and CDR2 FQNEAQ (reference sequence). CDR3 size: 13 residues. V was cut by 6 bases and J by 4 bases, with 11 bases left in between. The CDR3 bases are TGTGCCAGCAGTTCTCAGGGGCCAGATACGCAGTATTTT. It translates to CASSSQGPDTQYF.

The chain links TRBV6-1 to TRBJ2-7; tentatively, D is TRBD2 (5 bases). CDR3 length: 13 residues. Germline-derived CDR1 and CDR2 are MNHNS and SASEGT. V lost 4 bases to trimming and J lost 6 bases, with 13 bases between them. This chain's CDR3 is CASSGTSVTEQYF. CDR3 nucleotides: TGTGCCAGCAGTGGCACTAGTGTCACCGAGCAGTACTTC.

This clone has just a few counts. J is TRBJ2-4 and V is TRBV4-3; TRBD1 agrees at 8 bases. There are 17 residues in the CDR3. V lost 2 bases, J lost 0 bases, and 6 bases stayed unmatched. Germline values: CDR1 LGHNA, CDR2 YSLEER. DNA of the CDR3: TGCGCCAGCAGCCAAAGGGCGGACAGGGCAGCCAAAAACATTCAGTACTTC. Amino acid sequence: CASSQRADRAAKNIQYF.

The table lists this clone with a few counts. V gene TRBV7-9 combines with J gene TRBJ1-4, with 10 bases matching TRBD1. Trimming at V came to 5 bases and at J to 7 bases, leaving 4 bases not matched to a gene. CDR1 is SEHNR and CDR2 is FQNEAQ in the germline V gene (reference sequence). The CDR3 consists of 14 residues. The DNA for the CDR3 is TGTGCCAGCAGCCGGACAGGGGGACTTGAAAAACTGTTTTTT. It translates to CASSRTGGLEKLFF. The full variable domain, its missing parts supplied by reference TRBV7-9 and TRBJ1-4, is DTGVSQNPRHKITKRGQNVTFRCDPISEHNRLYWYRQTLGQGPEFLTYFQNEAQLEKSRLLSDRFSAERPKGSFSTLEIQRTEQGDSAMYLCASSRTGGLEKLFFGSGTQLSVL.

V gene TRBV5-6 combines with J gene TRBJ2-1; 8 bases fit TRBD2. V shed 0 bases and J 14 bases; nucleotides not matched to a gene: 1. CDR1 SGHDT and CDR2 YYEEEE come from the germline V gene. This CDR3 region has 11 residues. The CDR3, as DNA: TGTGCCAGCAGCTTGGAGCGGGAGAAGTTCTTC. It translates to CASSLEREKFF.

This clone was detected a few times. In nucleotides, the CDR3 is TGTGCCAGCTGGGAGGACAGGGTTCCTCCCGAAGCTTTCTTT. Protein sequence: CASWEDRVPPEAFF. The chain uses TRBV27 and TRBJ1-1, with TRBD1 matching 8 bases. The CDR3 has 14 amino acids. J lost 8 bases, V lost 8 bases, and 13 bases had no gene match. CDR1 is MNHEY and CDR2 is SMNVEV in the germline V gene (reference sequence).

V and J are TRBV2 and TRBJ2-2; 8 bases map to TRBD1. The CDR3 has 16 residues. The germline V gene has CDR1 SNHLY and CDR2 FYNNEI. With 2 bases clipped from V and 1 base from J, the junction kept 3 bases outside the gene matches. Here the CDR3 reads CASSEIRGRNTGELFF. In DNA, the CDR3 is TGTGCCAGCAGTGAAATCAGGGGGCGGAACACCGGGGAGCTGTTTTTT.

This clone was counted between two and nine times. This chain uses TRBV5-1 with TRBJ2-7, with a weak D call TRBD2 (6 bases). Germline V CDR1 and CDR2: SGHRS, YFSETQ. CDR3 length: 12 amino acids. Trimming stripped 4 bases from V and 7 bases from J, with 12 bases between. As DNA, the CDR3 is TGCGCCAGCAGCCCTGGAGGGAGTGAGCAGTACTTC. Its translation is CASSPGGSEQYF. Supplemented by reference TRBV5-1 and TRBJ2-7, the full variable domain reads KAGVTQTPRYLIKTRGQQVTLSCSPISGHRSVSWYQQTPGQGLQFLFEYFSETQRNKGNFPGRFSGRQFSNSRSEMNVSTLELGDSALYLCASSPGGSEQYFGPGTRLTVT.